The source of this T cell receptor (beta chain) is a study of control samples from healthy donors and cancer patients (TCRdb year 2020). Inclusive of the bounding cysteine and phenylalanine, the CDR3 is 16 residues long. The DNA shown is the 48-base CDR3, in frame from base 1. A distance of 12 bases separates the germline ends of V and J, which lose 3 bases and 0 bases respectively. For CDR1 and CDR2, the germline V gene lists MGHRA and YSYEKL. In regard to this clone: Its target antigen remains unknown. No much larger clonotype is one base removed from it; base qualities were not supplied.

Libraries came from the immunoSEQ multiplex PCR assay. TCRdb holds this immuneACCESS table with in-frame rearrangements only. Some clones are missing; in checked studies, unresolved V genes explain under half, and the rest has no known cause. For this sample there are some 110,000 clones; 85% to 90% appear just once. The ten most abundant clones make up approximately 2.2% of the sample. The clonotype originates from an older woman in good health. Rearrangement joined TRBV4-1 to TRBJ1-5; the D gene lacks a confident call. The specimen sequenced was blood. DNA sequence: TGCGCCAGCAGCCAGGCAGGACCGAGTAGCAATCAGCCCCAGCATTTT. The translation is CASSQAGPSSNQPQHF.